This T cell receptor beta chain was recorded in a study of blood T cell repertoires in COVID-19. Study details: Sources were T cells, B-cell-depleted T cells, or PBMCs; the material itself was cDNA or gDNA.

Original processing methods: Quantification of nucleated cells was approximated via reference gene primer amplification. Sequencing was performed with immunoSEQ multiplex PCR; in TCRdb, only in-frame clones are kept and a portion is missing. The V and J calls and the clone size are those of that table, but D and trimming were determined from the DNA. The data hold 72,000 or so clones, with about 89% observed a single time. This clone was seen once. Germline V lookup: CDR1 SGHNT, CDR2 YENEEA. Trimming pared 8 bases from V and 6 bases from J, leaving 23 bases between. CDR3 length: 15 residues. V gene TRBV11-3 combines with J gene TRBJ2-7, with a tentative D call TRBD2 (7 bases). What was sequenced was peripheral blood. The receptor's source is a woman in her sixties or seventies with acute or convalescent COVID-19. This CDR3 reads CASSLSRRGGREQYF. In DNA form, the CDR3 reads TGTGCCAGCTCCCTCTCAAGGAGGGGGGGCCGCGAGCAGTACTTC.